Listed here are 7 T cell receptor beta chains from one sample, sequenced in a study of technical replicates of blood from a handful of donors. This table comes from immunoSEQ multiplex PCR, and its TCRdb copy is limited to in-frame clones, with some not included. The sample consists of 82,000 or so clones, nearly 96% of them appearing once. The specimen sequenced was T cells isolated from PBMCs. These receptor sequences come from a human donor in good health.

This chain uses TRBV28 with TRBJ1-1; 7 bases match TRBD1. This CDR3 region has 14 residues. J lost 7 bases, V lost 5 bases, and 10 bases had no gene match. The V gene's germline CDR1 is MDHEN and CDR2 SYDVKM. CDR3 sequence reads: CASSHTGVDSEAFF. The CDR3 DNA sequence: TGTGCCAGCAGTCATACAGGGGTTGATAGTGAAGCTTTCTTT.

The chain has TRBV5-6 and TRBJ1-1; TRBD1 is a possible D gene (5 bases). The CDR3 loop spans 13 amino acids. Trimming took 3 bases from V and 1 from J, leaving 7 bases between them. Germline CDR1 and CDR2: SGHDT and YYEEEE. CDR3 protein: CASSSTENTEAFF. CDR3 DNA: TGTGCCAGCAGCTCGACAGAGAACACTGAAGCTTTCTTT.

This rearrangement joins TRBV5-1 to TRBJ1-5; no clear D. Germline V gene lookup returns CDR1 SGHRS and CDR2 YFSETQ. The CDR3 runs to 13 residues. V was pared by 8 bases and J by 7 bases, with 16 bases between. CDR3 coding DNA: TGCGCCAGACCCAAGAGGCGGGAACAGCCCCAGCATTTT. Its translation: CARPKRREQPQHF.

The rearrangement uses TRBV18 and TRBJ2-3; a possible D gene is TRBD2 (6 bases). Germline V gene lookup returns CDR1 KGHSH and CDR2 LQKENI. The germline V and J ends were trimmed by 3 bases and 1 base, with 14 bases remaining between them. This CDR3 has 16 residues. Here the CDR3 reads CASSPRVSSGTDTQYF. CDR3 DNA sequence: TGTGCCAGCTCACCCCGGGTATCTAGCGGCACAGATACGCAGTATTTT.

J is TRBJ2-1 and V is TRBV29-1, with D perhaps TRBD2 (6 bases). The germline CDR1 and CDR2 sequences are SQVTM and ANQGSEA. Trimming cost V 8 bases and J 1 base, with 15 bases left between them. The CDR3 totals 14 residues. CDR3 nucleotide sequence: TGCAGCAAAAAAGTGGGAGGTTCCTACAATGAGCAGTTCTTC. Translating gives CSKKVGGSYNEQFF.

The chain joins TRBV19 to TRBJ1-4, with a possible D match to TRBD1 (5 bases). Trimming shortened V by 1 base and J by 8 bases, and 11 bases separated the two germline ends. Germline V lookup: CDR1 LNHDA, CDR2 SQIVND (reference sequence). The CDR3 consists of 14 residues. In DNA, the CDR3 is TGTGCCAGTAGTATAGGCGGGGCCGGGGAAAAACTGTTTTTT. It encodes CASSIGGAGEKLFF.

The V gene is TRBV5-1, the J gene TRBJ1-3; D is undetermined. Germline V lookup: CDR1 SGHRS, CDR2 YFSETQ. V shed 4 bases and J shed 6 bases, with 8 bases lying between them. The CDR3 is 12 amino acids. The CDR3: CASSLPTNTIYF. The CDR3 nucleotides are TGCGCCAGCAGCCTACCAACAAACACCATATATTTT.